This passage covers 2 T cell receptor beta chains from one sample sequenced in a study of OX40 agonist ivuxolimab in advanced cancers. The method was immunoSEQ multiplex PCR; TCRdb's version includes in-frame clones alone and lacks a portion of them. The sample lists some 66,000 clones, more than 60% occurring once. Sample: CD4+ or CD8+ T cells sorted from blood, taken in a trial of the OX40 agonist ivuxolimab. The receptors derive from an adult with an advanced solid tumor such as melanoma, head and neck, liver or kidney cancer.

This rearrangement joins TRBV10-1 to TRBJ2-2; TRBD2 aligns across 10 bases. With V trimmed by 2 bases and J by 2 bases, 5 bases remained unmatched. Looked up from germline, CDR1 is WNHNN and CDR2 is SYGVQD (reference sequence). This CDR3 has 17 residues. The DNA of the CDR3 is TGCGCCAGCAGTGAGATACTAGCGGGATGTAACACCGGGGAGCTGTTTTTT. Its protein is CASSEILAGCNTGELFF.

The chain recombines TRBV6-1 with TRBJ2-1, with no clear D. The length of the CDR3 is 14 residues. V lost 1 base and J 0 bases, leaving 4 bases between the germline ends. The V gene's germline CDR1 is MNHNS and CDR2 SASEGT. CDR3 DNA sequence: TGTGCCAGCAGTGAAGGTGGCTCCTACAATGAGCAGTTCTTC. It is translated as CASSEGGSYNEQFF.